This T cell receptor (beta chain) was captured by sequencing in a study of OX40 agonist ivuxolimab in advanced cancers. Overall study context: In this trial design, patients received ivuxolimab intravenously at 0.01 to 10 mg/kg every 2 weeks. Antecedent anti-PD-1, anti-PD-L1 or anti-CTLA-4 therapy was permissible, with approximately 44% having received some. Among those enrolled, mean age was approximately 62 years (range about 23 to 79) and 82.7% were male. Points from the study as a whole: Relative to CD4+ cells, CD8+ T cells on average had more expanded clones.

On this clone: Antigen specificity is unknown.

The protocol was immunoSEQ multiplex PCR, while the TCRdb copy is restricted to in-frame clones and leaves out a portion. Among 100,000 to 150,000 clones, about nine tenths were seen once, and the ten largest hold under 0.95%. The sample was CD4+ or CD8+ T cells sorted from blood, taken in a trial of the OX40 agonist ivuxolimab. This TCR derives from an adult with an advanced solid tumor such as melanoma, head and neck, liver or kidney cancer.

CDR3 in amino acids: CATVDGSEAGEQYF. CDR3 DNA sequence: TGTGCCACGGTCGACGGCAGCGAGGCAGGCGAGCAGTACTTC. The chain has TRBV28 and TRBJ2-7; D remains ambiguous. The ends were cut back, 10 bases at V and 6 bases at J, with 22 bases in the middle. Germline V lookup: CDR1 MDHEN, CDR2 SYDVKM. CDR3 length: 14 amino acids. Based on the CDR3 plus reference TRBV28 and TRBJ2-7, the full variable domain is DVKVTQSSRYLVKRTGEKVFLECVQDMDHENMFWYRQDPGLGLRLIYFSYDVKMKEKGDIPEGYSVSREKKERFSLILESASTNQTSMYLCATVDGSEAGEQYFGPGTRLTVT.